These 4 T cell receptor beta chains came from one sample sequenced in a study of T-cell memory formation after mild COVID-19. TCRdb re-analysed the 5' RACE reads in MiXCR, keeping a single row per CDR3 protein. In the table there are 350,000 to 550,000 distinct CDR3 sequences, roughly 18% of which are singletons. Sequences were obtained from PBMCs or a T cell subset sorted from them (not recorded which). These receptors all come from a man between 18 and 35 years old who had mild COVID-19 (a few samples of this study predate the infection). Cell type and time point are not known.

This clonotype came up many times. CDR3 protein: CASSLTILRGGYTF. The CDR3 DNA is TGTGCCAGCAGTTTGACTATTCTACGGGGTGGCTACACCTTC. V is TRBV6-5 and J is TRBJ1-2, with D hard to call. The germline V and J ends were trimmed by 4 bases and 7 bases, with 16 bases remaining between them. CDR3 length: 14 amino acids. Germline loops: CDR1 MNHEY, CDR2 SVGAGI.

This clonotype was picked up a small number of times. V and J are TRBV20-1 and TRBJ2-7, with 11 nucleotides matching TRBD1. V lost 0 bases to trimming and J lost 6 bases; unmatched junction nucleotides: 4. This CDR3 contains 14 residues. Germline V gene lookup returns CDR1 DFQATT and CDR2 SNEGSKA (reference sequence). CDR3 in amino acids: CSAREPGTGGEQYF. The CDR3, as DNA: TGCAGTGCTAGAGAACCCGGGACAGGGGGCGAGCAGTACTTC.

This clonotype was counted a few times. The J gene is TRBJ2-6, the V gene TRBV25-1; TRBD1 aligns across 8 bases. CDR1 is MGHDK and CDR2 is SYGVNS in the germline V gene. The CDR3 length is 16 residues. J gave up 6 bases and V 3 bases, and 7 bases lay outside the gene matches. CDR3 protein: CASSEPGTGVANVLTF. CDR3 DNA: TGTGCCAGCAGTGAGCCGGGGACAGGCGTGGCCAACGTCCTGACTTTC.

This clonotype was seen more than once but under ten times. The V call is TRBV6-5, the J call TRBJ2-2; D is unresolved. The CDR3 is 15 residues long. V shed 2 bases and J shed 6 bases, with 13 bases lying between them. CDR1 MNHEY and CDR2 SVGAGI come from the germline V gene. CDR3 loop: CASSYGVTVSGELFF. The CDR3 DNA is TGTGCCAGCAGTTACGGGGTTACGGTCTCCGGGGAGCTGTTTTTT.